This T cell receptor beta chain comes out of a study of T-cell memory formation after mild COVID-19. Study-wide results and caveats: Clones that got smaller from day 15 to 85 had even CD4/CD8, while clones growing later tipped toward CD4+.

Per the germline V gene, CDR1 is DFQATT and CDR2 is SNEGSKA (reference sequence). This CDR3 has 17 residues. The V and J ends lost 3 bases and 3 bases, in that order; junction bases with no gene match: 10. Constant-segment primers were used for 5'RACE, and the resulting TCR alpha and TCR beta cDNA libraries carried sample barcodes and UMIs. MiXCR, run by TCRdb on the 5' RACE reads, gives a single entry per CDR3 protein. The sample contains some 46,000 distinct CDR3 sequences, 5.5% to 8.5% of which appear only once. Concerning this clonotype itself: Antigen unknown.

The receptor was isolated from an adult who had mild COVID-19 (a few samples of this study predate the infection). Cell type and time point are not known. Sequenced material: PBMCs or a T cell subset sorted from them (not recorded which). J is TRBJ1-6 and V is TRBV20-1, with TRBD1 matching 8 bases. The CDR3 is CSAREADRDIYNSPLHF. For the CDR3, the DNA is TGCAGTGCTAGGGAAGCGGACAGGGATATCTATAATTCACCCCTCCACTTT.